This paragraph reports one T cell receptor beta chain. The repertoire was sequenced with immunoSEQ multiplex PCR; TCRdb's copy has only in-frame clones and lacks some. Counted here are about 40,000 clones, about nine tenths occurring once; the ten biggest clones make up 9.5% to 15%. V lost 1 base and J lost 8, with 14 bases in between. The CDR3 totals 15 residues. Per germline, CDR1 SEHNR and CDR2 FQNEAQ (reference sequence). Noted treatment: randomized to nivolumab then ipilimumab (arm A) or the reverse (arm B). The data stem from a study of sequential checkpoint blockade in melanoma. The V call is TRBV7-9, the J call TRBJ1-4; tentative D call: TRBD1 (6 bases). The sample in question was CD8+ T cells sorted from blood (inferred from file names), obtained from a patient given nivolumab and ipilimumab in sequence. The clonotype comes from a human donor with melanoma. This chain's CDR3 is CASSLVTTGTEKLFF. The CDR3 DNA is TGTGCCAGCAGCTTAGTTACAACAGGGACGGAAAAACTGTTTTTT.